Listed below are T cell receptor beta chains from one sample, sequenced in a study of radiotherapy plus CTLA-4 blockade in lung cancer. Produced via immunoSEQ multiplex PCR; TCRdb's table is partial and in-frame only. This sample has over 100,000 clones; about 80% occur once, and the top ten carry 2.5% to 3.5%. The source material was peripheral blood, sampled from a patient treated with radiotherapy plus ipilimumab. The receptors were gathered from a human donor with non-small cell lung cancer that progressed on radiotherapy plus ipilimumab. Some clones in this sample may be carry-over from other donors' samples. CDR3s include the opening cysteine and the closing phenylalanine or tryptophan. D genes are given only for firm matches. For some rows the clone size is stated as once, few or many, or as a class when expanded; others skip it.

abundance: .
j_gene: TRBJ1-3
d_gene: .
v_gene: TRBV4-3
CDR3aa: CASSQLTLGVAVNGNTIYF
CDR3nt: TGCGCCAGCAGCCAGCTAACTTTAGGGGTGGCAGTCAATGGAAACACCATATATTTT

abundance: once
j_gene: TRBJ1-2
d_gene: .
v_gene: TRBV6-5
CDR3aa: CASSYTGADLFYGYTF
CDR3nt: TGTGCCAGCAGTTATACCGGAGCGGACCTTTTCTATGGCTACACCTTC

abundance: .
j_gene: TRBJ2-3
d_gene: .
v_gene: TRBV19
CDR3aa: CASWGVSGTTDTQYF
CDR3nt: TGTGCCTCCTGGGGGGTCTCGGGGACCACAGATACGCAGTATTTT

abundance: .
j_gene: TRBJ1-3
d_gene: .
v_gene: TRBV10-3
CDR3aa: CAISEFSGVSGNTIYF
CDR3nt: TGTGCCATCAGTGAGTTTTCCGGGGTCTCTGGAAACACCATATATTTT

abundance: .
j_gene: TRBJ2-1
d_gene: .
v_gene: TRBV5-1
CDR3aa: CASSLAEGRLNEQFF
CDR3nt: TGCGCCAGCAGCTTGGCCGAAGGCAGACTCAATGAGCAGTTCTTC

abundance: .
j_gene: TRBJ2-3
d_gene: .
v_gene: TRBV6-5
CDR3aa: CASRDSTDTQYF
CDR3nt: TGTGCCAGCCGCGACAGCACAGATACGCAGTATTTT

abundance: once
j_gene: TRBJ1-2
d_gene: .
v_gene: TRBV7-2
CDR3aa: CASSLDRAGQSAF
CDR3nt: TGTGCCAGCAGCTTAGATAGGGCGGGGCAGTCTGCCTTC

abundance: .
j_gene: TRBJ1-2
d_gene: TRBD1
v_gene: TRBV6-1
CDR3aa: CASSMGQGFYGYTF
CDR3nt: TGTGCCAGCAGTATGGGACAGGGTTTCTATGGCTACACCTTC

abundance: .
j_gene: TRBJ1-1
d_gene: .
v_gene: TRBV6-5
CDR3aa: CASSYRGRETEAFF
CDR3nt: TGTGCCAGCAGTTACCGGGGGCGCGAGACTGAAGCTTTCTTT

abundance: .
j_gene: TRBJ2-1
d_gene: .
v_gene: TRBV5-1
CDR3aa: CASKTQGSSRYNEQFF
CDR3nt: TGCGCCAGCAAGACGCAGGGTAGTAGTAGATACAATGAGCAGTTCTTC

abundance: .
j_gene: TRBJ1-1
d_gene: TRBD1
v_gene: TRBV2
CDR3aa: CASSRTGRNTEAFF
CDR3nt: TGTGCCAGCAGCAGGACAGGGAGGAACACTGAAGCTTTCTTT

abundance: .
j_gene: TRBJ2-7
d_gene: .
v_gene: TRBV2
CDR3aa: CASQADTYYEQYF
CDR3nt: TGTGCCAGCCAAGCTGATACCTACTACGAGCAGTACTTC

abundance: few
j_gene: TRBJ1-1
d_gene: TRBD1
v_gene: TRBV5-1
CDR3aa: CASSAGQGGEAFF
CDR3nt: TGCGCCAGCAGCGCCGGACAGGGCGGCGAAGCTTTCTTT

abundance: few
j_gene: TRBJ1-5
d_gene: .
v_gene: TRBV19
CDR3aa: CASSRRNSNQPQHF
CDR3nt: TGTGCCAGTAGTCGGCGGAATAGCAATCAGCCCCAGCATTTT

abundance: few
j_gene: TRBJ1-3
d_gene: .
v_gene: TRBV21-1
CDR3aa: CASSKGQARGNTIYF
CDR3nt: TGTGCCAGCAGCAAAGGACAGGCCCGAGGGAACACCATATATTTT

abundance: .
j_gene: TRBJ2-1
d_gene: TRBD2
v_gene: TRBV5-4
CDR3aa: CASSTASGGAVWFF
CDR3nt: TGTGCCAGCAGCACCGCTAGCGGGGGGGCCGTGTGGTTCTTC

abundance: few
j_gene: TRBJ1-3
d_gene: .
v_gene: TRBV28
CDR3aa: CASSLELGRSPPNTIYF
CDR3nt: TGTGCCAGCAGCCTCGAATTGGGGCGGAGTCCCCCAAACACCATATATTTT

abundance: .
j_gene: TRBJ2-2
d_gene: .
v_gene: TRBV28
CDR3aa: CASTSEPGQLFF
CDR3nt: TGTGCCAGCACGTCGGAACCGGGACAGCTGTTTTTT

abundance: .
j_gene: TRBJ2-2
d_gene: .
v_gene: TRBV9
CDR3aa: CASSVDLLGPGELFF
CDR3nt: TGTGCCAGCAGCGTAGACCTTCTCGGCCCCGGGGAGCTGTTTTTT

abundance: .
j_gene: TRBJ2-3
d_gene: .
v_gene: TRBV6-5
CDR3aa: CASSYPRDWGTDTQYF
CDR3nt: TGTGCCAGCAGTTACCCACGGGACTGGGGCACAGATACGCAGTATTTT

abundance: .
j_gene: TRBJ1-1
d_gene: TRBD1
v_gene: TRBV2
CDR3aa: CASSQDRDTEAFF
CDR3nt: TGTGCCAGCAGTCAAGACAGGGACACTGAAGCTTTCTTT

abundance: once
j_gene: TRBJ2-3
d_gene: .
v_gene: TRBV13
CDR3aa: CASSLGAGHLSSSTDTQYF
CDR3nt: TGTGCCAGCAGCTTAGGGGCGGGACACCTCTCTAGTAGCACAGATACGCAGTATTTT

abundance: .
j_gene: TRBJ2-7
d_gene: TRBD2
v_gene: TRBV5-1
CDR3aa: CASSSSGGLYEQYF
CDR3nt: TGCGCCAGCAGCTCTAGCGGGGGATTGTACGAGCAGTACTTC

abundance: .
j_gene: TRBJ2-1
d_gene: .
v_gene: TRBV6-1
CDR3aa: CASRNRDTAYNEQFF
CDR3nt: TGTGCCAGCAGGAACCGGGACACGGCCTACAATGAGCAGTTCTTC

abundance: .
j_gene: TRBJ1-4
d_gene: TRBD1
v_gene: TRBV7-9
CDR3aa: CASSGETGGSSTNEKLFF
CDR3nt: TGTGCCAGCAGCGGCGAGACAGGGGGCTCCTCAACTAATGAAAAACTGTTTTTT

abundance: few
j_gene: TRBJ2-7
d_gene: .
v_gene: TRBV6-1
CDR3aa: CASSDQGGVSYEQYF
CDR3nt: TGTGCCAGCAGTGACCAGGGTGGGGTTTCCTACGAGCAGTACTTC

abundance: .
j_gene: TRBJ1-2
d_gene: .
v_gene: TRBV19
CDR3aa: CASRRWQEKDYGYTF
CDR3nt: TGTGCCAGTAGGAGATGGCAGGAGAAGGACTATGGCTACACCTTC

abundance: .
j_gene: TRBJ2-5
d_gene: .
v_gene: TRBV11-2
CDR3aa: CASSLWGTEETQYF
CDR3nt: TGTGCCAGCAGCTTATGGGGGACGGAAGAGACCCAGTACTTC

abundance: .
j_gene: TRBJ1-1
d_gene: TRBD1
v_gene: TRBV5-6
CDR3aa: CASSSSDRGNTEAFF
CDR3nt: TGTGCCAGCAGCTCGTCAGACAGGGGAAACACTGAAGCTTTCTTT